This TCR beta chain was identified in a study of blood T cell repertoires in COVID-19. Authors' analysis steps: Reference gene primer amplification in the assay estimated nucleated cell counts. Profiled with immunoSEQ multiplex PCR; TCRdb holds only in-frame clones, not every one. V, J and clone size reflect that table, while D and trimming were determined from the DNA. The sample has some 220,000 clones, roughly 85% seen once. The J segment lost 4 bases and the V segment lost 5 bases, leaving 7 bases of the junction unmatched. The CDR3 extends over 15 amino acids. Germline V gene lookup returns CDR1 SGHRS and CDR2 YFSETQ.

Sequenced: peripheral blood. The rearrangement links TRBV5-1 to TRBJ2-1; 9 bases line up with TRBD2. The sequence derives from a woman aged 70-85 years with COVID-19, enrolled during active disease. DNA for the CDR3: TGCGCCAGCAGTTTATCTAGCGGGAATTACAATGAGCAGTTCTTC. This sequence encodes CASSLSSGNYNEQFF.